Given below is one T cell receptor beta chain in context. Its matching antigen is unknown. This entry is derived from a study of cytomegalovirus exposure and HLA in healthy donors. The germline V gene has CDR1 SGHNT and CDR2 YYREEE (reference sequence). This CDR3 region has 15 residues. V was clipped by 4 bases and J by 3 bases, with 13 bases between them. Amplification used 60 Vbeta primers and 13 Jbeta primers. The method was immunoSEQ multiplex PCR; TCRdb's version includes in-frame clones alone and lacks a portion of them. The repertoire has 70,000 to 85,000 clones, more than 50% of them found once; the top ten carry 4.4%. Study-wide points: Later analysis demonstrated an association between a missense DCLRE1C variant and TCR beta V- and J-gene trimming. In a later analysis, an Asian-associated ancestry cluster reportedly showed fewer N-insertions than the roughly 700-donor mean. Common viral pathogens seemed to be connected with several of the most significant clusters, according to a later analysis. Data from an earlier analysis indicated that most TCR beta V segments were productive either about 90% or about 30% of the time.

The sequencing sample was made of PBMCs. This sequence originates from a male donor in good health and CMV-seropositive. V and J are TRBV5-4 and TRBJ1-4; D may be TRBD1 (6 bases). CDR3 bases: TGTGCCAGCAGCGAGGAGGGGGGGCCTAATGAAAAACTGTTTTTT. As protein: CASSEEGGPNEKLFF.